This entry lists 20 T cell receptor beta chains sequenced from one sample in a study of CD8 T cells in Susac syndrome. After extraction with the RNeasy kit, roughly 0.45 to 1 ug of the RNA was reverse transcribed using random hexamers. MiXCR was run by TCRdb on the immunoSEQ multiplex PCR reads, yielding one entry per CDR3 protein. Among just under 95,000 distinct CDR3 sequences, just under 95% were seen once, and the ten largest hold roughly 0.31%. Sequenced: CD4+ T cells from PBMCs. All receptors come from a human donor with Susac syndrome.

This sequence joins TRBV3-1 and TRBJ1-5, with 9 bases identical to TRBD1. The length of the CDR3 is 16 residues. Germline-derived CDR1 and CDR2 are LGHDT and YNNKEL (reference sequence). Losses at the gene ends were 5 bases for V and 2 bases for J; bases not matched to a gene: 7. The CDR3 spells CASSSTRTGGNQPQHF. As DNA, the CDR3 is TGTGCCAGCAGCTCTACCCGGACAGGGGGCAATCAGCCCCAGCATTTT.

The rearrangement joins TRBV7-2 to TRBJ2-5; 8 positions match TRBD2. The CDR3 runs 16 residues. Germline V gene sequence: CDR1 SGHTA, CDR2 FQGNSA. V lost 5 bases and J lost 1; bases outside the gene matches: 9. The CDR3 bases are TGTGCCAGCAGCATAGATACTAGCGGACTCCAAGAGACCCAGTACTTC. Translated: CASSIDTSGLQETQYF.

The chain links TRBV20-1 to TRBJ2-6; D is perhaps TRBD2 (5 bases). Trimming pared 6 bases from V and 2 bases from J, leaving 8 bases between. The CDR3 loop spans 13 amino acids. The germline V gene encodes CDR1 DFQATT and CDR2 SNEGSKA (reference sequence). The CDR3 coding sequence is TGCAGTGCCGGACTTGCTGGGGCCAACGTCCTGACTTTC. It translates to CSAGLAGANVLTF.

This sequence joins TRBV7-9 and TRBJ2-7, with 8 bases matching TRBD2. The ends lost 5 bases at V and 3 bases at J; junction bases unmatched: 6. Germline values: CDR1 SEHNR, CDR2 FQNEAQ (reference sequence). The CDR3 covers 14 residues. CDR3 coding DNA: TGTGCCAGCAGCCCCCGGGGGGGTATCTACGAGCAGTACTTC. Translating it yields CASSPRGGIYEQYF.

V and J are TRBV20-1 and TRBJ2-1, with D perhaps TRBD2 (5 bases). CDR3 length: 15 amino acids. Deletions cut 0 bases from V and 0 bases from J, with 9 bases between. The V gene's germline CDR1 is DFQATT and CDR2 SNEGSKA (reference sequence). The CDR3 is CSARERVSSYNEQFF. Here the CDR3 DNA reads TGCAGTGCTAGAGAGAGGGTAAGCTCCTACAATGAGCAGTTCTTC.

This rearrangement joins TRBV10-3 to TRBJ1-1; 7 bases align to TRBD1. Germline assignment: CDR1 ENHRY and CDR2 SYGVKD. The CDR3 has 14 amino acids. The V and J ends lost 5 bases and 4 bases, in that order; junction bases with no gene match: 7. The CDR3 DNA reads TGTGCCATCAGTCCCCAGAGGGGGCCCACTGAAGCTTTCTTT. This gives the protein CAISPQRGPTEAFF.

The chain has TRBV14 and TRBJ2-1; D remains ambiguous. With 7 bases removed from V and 0 bases from J, the gap between germline ends came to 10 bases. The CDR3 extends over 14 amino acids. In germline, CDR1 is SGHDN, CDR2 FVKESK. The CDR3 DNA reads TGTGCCAGCACCACAGCGAGCTCCTACAATGAGCAGTTCTTC. Protein product: CASTTASSYNEQFF.

V and J are TRBV4-1 and TRBJ1-1; D is possibly TRBD1 (5 bases). The V gene's germline CDR1 is MGHRA and CDR2 YSYEKL. V lost 6 bases and J lost 1, with 15 bases in between. This CDR3 is 15 amino acids long. The CDR3 region has the DNA TGCGCCAGCAGTCGGGACGGCCGGACGAACACTGAAGCTTTCTTT. Translation: CASSRDGRTNTEAFF.

The V call is TRBV5-4, the J call TRBJ2-5, with D tentatively TRBD1 (5 bases). The CDR3 sequence is 16 residues long. The germline gives CDR1 SGHNT, CDR2 YYREEE (reference sequence). Trimming removed 4 bases from V and 1 base from J, with 17 bases in between. In nucleotides, the CDR3 is TGTGCCAGCAGCCGGCCTCAGGGTACCGGCCAAGAGACCCAGTACTTC. It codes for CASSRPQGTGQETQYF.

This CDR3 reads CSAIHRPYEQYF. CDR3 bases: TGCAGTGCTATACATCGCCCCTACGAGCAGTACTTC. The V gene is TRBV20-1, the J gene TRBJ2-7, with no clear D. Germline V gives CDR1 DFQATT, CDR2 SNEGSKA (reference sequence). V was shortened by 4 bases and J by 2 bases, with 9 bases between the two germline ends. The CDR3 extends over 12 amino acids.

The J gene is TRBJ2-1, the V gene TRBV25-1, with TRBD1 matching over 12 bases. Per the germline V gene, CDR1 is MGHDK and CDR2 is SYGVNS. The CDR3 covers 15 residues. CDR3 residues: CATEEGDRGRNEQFF. The DNA for the CDR3 is TGTGCTACGGAGGAAGGGGACAGGGGGCGGAATGAGCAGTTCTTC.

The chain employs TRBV11-2 and TRBJ2-4; D call uncertain. The CDR3 has 16 residues. The V and J ends lost 1 base and 0 bases respectively, with 10 bases between them. Germline V gives CDR1 SGHAT, CDR2 FQNNGV. The CDR3 here is CASSLGRVLAKNIQYF. The CDR3 DNA reads TGTGCCAGCAGCTTAGGTCGAGTACTAGCCAAAAACATTCAGTACTTC.

The chain is built from TRBV15 and TRBJ1-1; D is ambiguous. Trimming left V 7 bases short and J 2 bases short, with 5 bases between. The CDR3 consists of 11 residues. The germline gives CDR1 LNHNV, CDR2 YYDKDF (reference sequence). For the CDR3, the DNA is TGTGCCACCAAGGGAAACACTGAAGCTTTCTTT. Encoded protein: CATKGNTEAFF.

V is TRBV7-6 and J is TRBJ2-5; 7 bases line up with TRBD1. After removal of 5 bases from V and 3 bases from J, the junction contained 3 bases not matched to a gene. This CDR3 contains 13 residues. Germline V CDR1 and CDR2: SGHVS, FNYEAQ. The CDR3 spells CASSRDSKETQYF. CDR3 DNA: TGTGCCAGCAGCCGGGACAGTAAAGAGACCCAGTACTTC.

This clonotype was seen just once. The rearrangement joins TRBV12-5 to TRBJ1-1, with D unclear. Between the trimmed V and J ends, which lost 6 bases and 6 bases, there was a span of 8 bases. Germline V gene sequence: CDR1 LGHNT, CDR2 FRNRAP. The CDR3 length is 11 residues. This CDR3 reads CASGDAAEAFF. DNA of the CDR3: TGTGCTAGTGGAGACGCTGCTGAAGCTTTCTTT.

The genes are TRBV20-1 and TRBJ2-5; 16 bases align to TRBD2. The CDR3 totals 15 residues. The germline gives CDR1 DFQATT, CDR2 SNEGSKA (reference sequence). Trimming at V came to 3 bases and at J to 5 bases, leaving 3 bases not matched to a gene. CDR3 protein: CSARGLAGGPETQYF. In nucleotides, the CDR3 is TGCAGTGCTAGGGGACTAGCGGGGGGGCCGGAGACCCAGTACTTC.

This clonotype was seen just once. The CDR3 bases are TGCAGTGCGAGACAGCATAACTATGGCTACACCTTC. Protein product: CSARQHNYGYTF. The J gene is TRBJ1-2, the V gene TRBV20-1, with D possibly being TRBD1 (5 bases). The CDR3 sequence is 12 residues long. The V and J ends lost 6 bases and 1 base respectively, with 9 bases between them. CDR1 and CDR2 from the germline V gene are DFQATT and SNEGSKA (reference sequence).

The chain combines TRBV19 with TRBJ2-7, with D perhaps given as TRBD1 or TRBD2 (5 bases each). CDR3 length equals 15 residues. The V end was cut by 5 bases, the J end by 3 bases, with 17 bases between. Germline V gene data show CDR1 as LNHDA and CDR2 as SQIVND (reference sequence). The chain's CDR3 is CASSGLGTADYEQYF. CDR3 sequence (DNA): TGTGCCAGTAGTGGTCTCGGGACCGCCGACTACGAGCAGTACTTC.

This chain uses TRBV12-3 or TRBV12-4 with TRBJ1-4; 9 bases are shared with TRBD1. The CDR3 has 16 residues. V was pared by 5 bases and J by 6 bases, with 10 bases of the junction left unmatched. CDR3 in DNA: TGTGCCAGCAGTCCCGGACAGGGGTCCTTTGATGAAAAACTGTTTTTT. It translates to CASSPGQGSFDEKLFF.

The chain carries TRBV6-5 and TRBJ2-3, with D maybe TRBD1 (5 bases). Germline-derived CDR1 and CDR2 are MNHEY and SVGAGI. V was shortened by 6 bases and J by 4 bases, with 5 bases between the two germline ends. The CDR3 runs to 11 residues. This CDR3 reads CASRTADTQYF. CDR3 DNA: TGTGCCAGCAGGACAGCAGATACGCAGTATTTT.